A single sample gave rise to the 23 T cell receptor beta chains below, sequenced in a study of memory CD4+ T cells and cytomegalovirus serostatus. Single viable CD3+CD4+CD8-CD45RO+ cells were sorted as the memory CD4+ T cells. Assay: immunoSEQ multiplex PCR; the TCRdb copy retains only in-frame clones and omits some. This sample has roughly 60,000 clones, with 75% to 80% found just once. The sample consisted of memory CD4+ T cells from blood. Receptor source: an adult in good health and CMV-seronegative.

This clone was seen only a few times. This sequence joins TRBV28 and TRBJ2-1; 12 nucleotides match TRBD2. From germline, CDR1 is MDHEN and CDR2 SYDVKM. V lost 4 bases to trimming and J lost 8 bases; unmatched junction nucleotides: 9. The CDR3 consists of 16 residues. The CDR3 region has the DNA TGTGCCAGCAGTTCGACTAGCGGGGGACAGAGGGATGAGCAGTTCTTC. Translating gives CASSSTSGGQRDEQFF. Supplemented by reference TRBV28 and TRBJ2-1, the full variable domain reads DVKVTQSSRYLVKRTGEKVFLECVQDMDHENMFWYRQDPGLGLRLIYFSYDVKMKEKGDIPEGYSVSREKKERFSLILESASTNQTSMYLCASSSTSGGQRDEQFFGPGTRLTVL.

Concerning this clone: One junction end does not reproduce the germline sequence, and a read error may be involved. The chain has TRBV2 and TRBJ1-2; D remains ambiguous. The CDR3 length is 12 residues. The germline V gene encodes CDR1 SNHLY and CDR2 FYNNEI. The CDR3 coding sequence is TGTGCCACTCTCGAGGTGCCGCCGTGCGCCGAATTC. Translation gives CATLEVPPCAEF.

The chain couples TRBV28 to TRBJ1-2; no reliable D call. Trimming pared 6 bases from V and 8 bases from J, leaving 10 bases between. Germline lookup yields CDR1 MDHEN and CDR2 SYDVKM. This CDR3 is 11 amino acids long. CDR3 residues: CASREERGYTF. CDR3 DNA sequence: TGTGCCAGCAGAGAAGAGAGGGGCTACACCTTC.

The chain uses TRBV6-6 and TRBJ1-2, with D possibly TRBD1 on 6 matching bases. Per germline, CDR1 MNHNY and CDR2 SVGAGI (reference sequence). The CDR3 sequence is 16 residues long. V lost 6 bases, J lost 8 bases, and 25 bases lay in between. In DNA form, the CDR3 reads TGTGCCAGCAGACCCCCTGGGGCAGGGGAGGTGGGAGGCTACACCTTC. It yields the protein CASRPPGAGEVGGYTF.

A few counts support this clone. The V and J genes are TRBV30 and TRBJ2-5; D is unclear. The germline V gene encodes CDR1 GTSNPN and CDR2 SVGIG (reference sequence). The CDR3 totals 12 residues. Trimming left V 2 bases short and J 5 bases short, with 9 bases between. Written as DNA, the CDR3 is TGTGCCTGGAGTTTCCAGAGGGAGACCCAGTACTTC. It yields the protein CAWSFQRETQYF.

The gene calls are TRBV30 and TRBJ2-7; D is perhaps TRBD1 (6 bases). In germline, CDR1 is GTSNPN, CDR2 SVGIG (reference sequence). The CDR3 has 13 residues. With 5 bases removed from V and 1 base from J, the gap between germline ends came to 12 bases. The CDR3 DNA is TGTGCCTGGGGGCGAGGGGGATCCTACGAGCAGTACTTC. Amino acid sequence: CAWGRGGSYEQYF. Using reference TRBV30 and TRBJ2-7 for the parts outside the CDR3, the full variable domain is SQTIHQWPATLVQPVGSPLSLECTVEGTSNPNLYWYRQAAGRGLQLLFYSVGIGQISSEVPQNLSASRPQDRQFILSSKKLLLSDSGFYLCAWGRGGSYEQYFGPGTRLTVT.

The CDR3 here is CASSIQGNEKLFF. The CDR3 coding sequence is TGTGCCAGTAGTATACAGGGGAATGAAAAACTGTTTTTT. This chain links TRBV19 with TRBJ1-4, with a weak D call TRBD1 (6 bases). The CDR3 is made up of 13 amino acids. Trimming removed 2 bases at V and 5 bases at J, with 6 bases between. The germline gives CDR1 LNHDA, CDR2 SQIVND (reference sequence).

This clone was seen only once. This sequence joins TRBV18 and TRBJ1-2; D is possibly TRBD1 (5 bases). V gave up 4 bases and J gave up 4 bases, with 7 bases separating them. The CDR3 loop spans 12 amino acids. The germline gives CDR1 KGHSH, CDR2 LQKENI. The CDR3 DNA sequence: TGTGCCAGCTCACAGGGGACCTATGGCTACACCTTC. As protein: CASSQGTYGYTF.

This chain uses TRBV5-6 with TRBJ2-2, with 7 bases that match TRBD1. This CDR3 comprises 14 residues. CDR1 and CDR2 from the germline V gene are SGHDT and YYEEEE. The ends lost 4 bases at V and 4 bases at J; junction bases unmatched: 4. The CDR3 region is CASSRTGSTGELFF. The DNA for the CDR3 is TGTGCCAGCAGCCGGACAGGTAGCACCGGGGAGCTGTTTTTT.

This chain links TRBV6-5 with TRBJ1-5, with 7 bases that match TRBD1. The CDR3 is 14 residues long. Trimming cost V 6 bases and J 4 bases; bases outside gene matches: 6. From germline, CDR1 is MNHEY and CDR2 SVGAGI. In DNA, the CDR3 is TGTGCCAGCAGCCGGGACAGTTTAAATCAGCCCCAGCATTTT. Translating gives CASSRDSLNQPQHF.

This clone has just one count. The chain couples TRBV2 to TRBJ2-5, with D uncertain. The germline V gene has CDR1 SNHLY and CDR2 FYNNEI. V lost 5 bases and J 4 bases, leaving 11 bases between the germline ends. This CDR3 contains 13 residues. The CDR3 sequence is CASSQQLTETQYF. For the CDR3, the DNA is TGTGCCAGCAGTCAACAGCTTACAGAGACCCAGTACTTC.

This clone was recorded a few times. This rearrangement joins TRBV7-9 to TRBJ2-7; D gene uncertain. Germline assignment: CDR1 SEHNR and CDR2 FQNEAQ (reference sequence). Deletions cut 2 bases from V and 4 bases from J, with 3 bases between. This CDR3 comprises 11 residues. CDR3 residues: CASSLYYEQYF. The CDR3 nucleotides are TGTGCCAGCAGCTTATATTACGAGCAGTACTTC. Variable domain in full (rest from reference TRBV7-9 and TRBJ2-7): DTGVSQNPRHKITKRGQNVTFRCDPISEHNRLYWYRQTLGQGPEFLTYFQNEAQLEKSRLLSDRFSAERPKGSFSTLEIQRTEQGDSAMYLCASSLYYEQYFGPGTRLTVT.

The chain couples TRBV11-2 to TRBJ2-7; no reliable D call. The CDR3 is 13 amino acids. V was cut by 1 base and J by 3 bases, with 7 bases left in between. Per germline, CDR1 SGHAT and CDR2 FQNNGV. CDR3 in amino acids: CASSLALYYEQYF. Written as DNA, the CDR3 is TGTGCCAGCAGCTTAGCGTTATACTACGAGCAGTACTTC.

The chain carries TRBV6-1 and TRBJ2-1; D gene unclear. This CDR3 region has 13 residues. Germline V gene sequence: CDR1 MNHNS, CDR2 SASEGT. Trimming stripped 2 bases from V and 4 bases from J, with 6 bases between. The CDR3: CASSEMPYNEQFF. The CDR3 DNA sequence: TGTGCCAGCAGTGAAATGCCATACAATGAGCAGTTCTTC.

There are many counts of this clone. CDR3 protein: CASSRQGQGIQPQHF. CDR3 nucleotides: TGTGCCAGCAGCCGACAGGGTCAAGGGATTCAGCCCCAGCATTTT. The V gene is TRBV6-1, the J gene TRBJ1-5, with 7 bases lining up with TRBD1. After removal of 6 bases from V and 6 bases from J, the junction contained 11 bases not matched to a gene. Germline assignment: CDR1 MNHNS and CDR2 SASEGT. CDR3 length equals 15 residues.

This clone came up a few times. The chain uses TRBV9 and TRBJ1-1; TRBD1 matches at 10 bases. The ends lost 6 bases at V and 1 base at J; junction bases unmatched: 6. The CDR3 extends over 15 amino acids. The germline V gene has CDR1 SGDLS and CDR2 YYNGEE. CDR3: CASTRQGAENTEAFF. The CDR3 nucleotides are TGTGCCAGCACCAGACAGGGGGCCGAGAACACTGAAGCTTTCTTT.

This rearrangement joins TRBV19 to TRBJ2-1; D remains ambiguous. V was cut by 9 bases and J by 9 bases, with 18 bases left in between. CDR1 is LNHDA, CDR2 SQIVND, per germline (reference sequence). The CDR3 extends over 13 amino acids. Here the CDR3 DNA reads TGTGCCAGCCAGAGAGATATGGGCAGTGAGCAGTTCTTC. It is translated as CASQRDMGSEQFF.

This clone has a handful of counts. This rearrangement joins TRBV9 to TRBJ1-3; 10 positions match TRBD1. This CDR3 is built from 15 residues. V lost 3 bases to trimming and J lost 2 bases; unmatched junction nucleotides: 2. Looked up from germline, CDR1 is SGDLS and CDR2 is YYNGEE. CDR3 residues: CASSGQGATGNTIYF. Here the CDR3 DNA reads TGTGCCAGCAGCGGACAGGGGGCTACTGGAAACACCATATATTTT.

The CDR3 DNA reads TGCGCCAGCGTCCGGGACAGGAGAGGAAACACCGGGGAGCTGTTTTTT. Its translation: CASVRDRRGNTGELFF. The J gene is TRBJ2-2, the V gene TRBV5-1; TRBD1 matches at 8 bases. CDR3 length equals 16 residues. Per the germline V gene, CDR1 is SGHRS and CDR2 is YFSETQ. V trimming: 7 bases; J trimming: 2 bases; junction bases outside the gene matches: 10.

The rearrangement uses TRBV30 and TRBJ1-1, with D possibly TRBD1 on 5 matching bases. V gave up 3 bases and J gave up 1 base, with 15 bases separating them. CDR3 length: 15 amino acids. Germline V CDR1 and CDR2: GTSNPN, SVGIG (reference sequence). As DNA, the CDR3 is TGTGCCTGGAGGGAACTGGGACGGCCGAACACTGAAGCTTTCTTT. Translating gives CAWRELGRPNTEAFF. Using reference TRBV30 and TRBJ1-1 for the parts outside the CDR3, the full variable domain is SQTIHQWPATLVQPVGSPLSLECTVEGTSNPNLYWYRQAAGRGLQLLFYSVGIGQISSEVPQNLSASRPQDRQFILSSKKLLLSDSGFYLCAWRELGRPNTEAFFGQGTRLTVV.

This clone was detected a few times. V is TRBV10-1 and J is TRBJ1-1; D is unresolved. This CDR3 has 14 residues. Germline-derived CDR1 and CDR2 are WNHNN and SYGVQD (reference sequence). V was pared by 0 bases and J by 5 bases, with 10 bases between. This chain's CDR3 is CASSESGGLTEAFF. The CDR3 DNA sequence: TGCGCCAGCAGTGAGTCGGGCGGGTTAACTGAAGCTTTCTTT.

The CDR3 region is CASSGDFYSNQPQHF. The CDR3 DNA is TGTGCCAGCAGTGGGGATTTTTATAGCAATCAGCCCCAGCATTTT. V and J are TRBV28 and TRBJ1-5; the D is unclear. Trimming cost V 5 bases and J 0 bases, with 11 bases left between them. The CDR3 covers 15 residues. Germline CDR1 reads MDHEN; CDR2 reads SYDVKM.

This rearrangement joins TRBV30 to TRBJ1-2; a possible D gene is TRBD1 (5 bases). This CDR3 spans 13 amino acids. Trimming removed 0 bases from V and 5 bases from J, with 10 bases in between. CDR1 is GTSNPN, CDR2 SVGIG, per germline (reference sequence). The CDR3 sequence is CAWSVQAGYGYTF. In nucleotides, the CDR3 is TGTGCCTGGAGTGTACAGGCGGGTTATGGCTACACCTTC.